The clone carrying this T cell receptor beta chain was recorded at least ten times. Its target is unknown. The data derive from a study of T cells after posttransplantation cyclophosphamide. Study conclusions and caveats: Skin or GI-infiltrating T cells shared few TRB sequences with blood.

TCRdb keeps only in-frame clones here, not all; method: immunoSEQ multiplex PCR. The sample gives over 25,000 clones, none seen only once, and the top ten clones hold about 1.5%. Trimming removed 0 bases from V and 3 bases from J; junction bases left unmatched: 2. The CDR3 contains 16 residues. The germline gives CDR1 SGHRS, CDR2 YFSETQ. The rearrangement links TRBV5-1 to TRBJ2-3, with 12 positions matching TRBD2. The source material was PBMCs. The origin of this receptor is a man between 45 and 60 years old in good health, CMV-negative, and a related stem cell transplant donor. Here the CDR3 DNA reads TGCGCCAGCAGCTTGGCAGGGACTAGCGGGACAGATACGCAGTATTTT. It translates to CASSLAGTSGTDTQYF.